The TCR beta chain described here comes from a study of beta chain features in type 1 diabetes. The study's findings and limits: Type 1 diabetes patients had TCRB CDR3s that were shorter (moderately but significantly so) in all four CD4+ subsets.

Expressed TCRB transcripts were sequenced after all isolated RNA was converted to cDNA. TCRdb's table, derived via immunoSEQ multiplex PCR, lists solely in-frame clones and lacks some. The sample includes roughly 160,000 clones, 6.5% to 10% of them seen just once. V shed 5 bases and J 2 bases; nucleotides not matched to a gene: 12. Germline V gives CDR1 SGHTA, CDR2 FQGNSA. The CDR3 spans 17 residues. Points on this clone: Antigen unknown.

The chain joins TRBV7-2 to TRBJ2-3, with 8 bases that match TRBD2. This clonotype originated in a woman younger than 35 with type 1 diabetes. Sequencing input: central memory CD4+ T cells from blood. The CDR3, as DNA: TGTGCCAGCAGCCCCTTTCGGACTAGCAGGATCACAGATACGCAGTATTTT. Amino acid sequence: CASSPFRTSRITDTQYF.